This T cell receptor (beta chain) was recovered during a study of CD8 T cells in ankylosing spondylitis. Findings and caveats of the study: What seemed typical of ankylosing spondylitis blood was a TCR beta motif built from several highly homologous variants. Past research had described some motif variants in reactive arthritis synovial fluid and blood.

Generation of TCR beta libraries employed quantitative 5'-RACE incorporating molecular barcodes. In TCRdb, the 5' RACE reads were re-called with MiXCR into one record per CDR3 protein. The sample records more than 600,000 distinct CDR3 sequences, around 19% being singletons. For this clonotype: Its target is not known.

Germline V lookup: CDR1 SNHLY, CDR2 FYNNEI. This CDR3 has 15 residues. V dropped 10 bases and J dropped 0; count of bases not matched to a gene: 11. The V gene is TRBV2, the J gene TRBJ2-5; TRBD2 aligns across 7 bases. The clonotype was recovered from a male donor with ankylosing spondylitis. The material sequenced was blood, either unsorted or a sorted T cell fraction (not recorded which). CDR3: CATDRGGWYQETQYF. The CDR3 DNA is TGTGCCACGGACCGCGGGGGTTGGTACCAAGAGACCCAGTACTTC.